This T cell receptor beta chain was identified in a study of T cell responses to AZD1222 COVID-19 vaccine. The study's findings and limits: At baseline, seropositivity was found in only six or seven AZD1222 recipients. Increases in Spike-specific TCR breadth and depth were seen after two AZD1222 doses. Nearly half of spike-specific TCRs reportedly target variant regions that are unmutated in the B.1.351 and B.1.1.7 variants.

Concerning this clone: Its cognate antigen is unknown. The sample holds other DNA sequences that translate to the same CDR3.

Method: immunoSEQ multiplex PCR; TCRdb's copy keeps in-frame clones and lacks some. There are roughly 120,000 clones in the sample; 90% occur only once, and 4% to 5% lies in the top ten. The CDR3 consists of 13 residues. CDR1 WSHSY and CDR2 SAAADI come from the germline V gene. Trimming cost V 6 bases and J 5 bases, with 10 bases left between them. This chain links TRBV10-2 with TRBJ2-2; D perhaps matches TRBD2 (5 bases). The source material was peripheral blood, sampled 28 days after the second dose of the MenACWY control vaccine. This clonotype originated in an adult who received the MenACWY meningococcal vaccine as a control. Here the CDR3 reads CASSGEGTGELFF. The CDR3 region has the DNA TGCGCCAGCAGCGGGGAAGGAACCGGGGAGCTGTTTTTT.